The sample holds a few counts of the clone carrying this TCR beta chain. This entry comes from a study of T-cell reconstitution after alpha-beta-depleted transplantation in children. The CDR3 is made up of 14 amino acids. Deletions cut 7 bases from V and 0 bases from J, with 11 bases between. Unique molecular identifiers were used in preparing the TCRbeta library. TCRdb re-called the PCR reads with MiXCR, one entry per CDR3 protein. This sample has about 400,000 distinct CDR3 sequences, with roughly 20% found just once. The input for sequencing was PBMCs from the stem cell graft donor, taken from the stem cell graft. The chain joins TRBV12-3 or TRBV12-4 to TRBJ2-3, with D hard to call. This receptor was taken from a human donor who donated a stem cell graft to a child with acute myeloid leukemia. CDR3 protein: CASTATSSTDTQYF. CDR3 in DNA: TGTGCCAGCACCGCGACCTCTAGCACAGATACGCAGTATTTT.